The 30 T cell receptor beta chains below were found in one sample sequenced in a study of cytomegalovirus exposure and HLA in healthy donors. 13 Jbeta primers and 60 Vbeta primers were used for the PCR. Repertoires were generated with immunoSEQ multiplex PCR, while TCRdb's copy carries only in-frame clones and drops some. The table shows about 190,000 clones, with about nine tenths occurring only once. The sequenced material came from PBMCs. All receptors come from a boy between 2 and 15 years old in good health and CMV-seronegative.

The chain has TRBV6-1 and TRBJ1-6; 7 positions agree with TRBD1. J gave up 8 bases and V 2 bases, and 9 bases lay outside the gene matches. The CDR3 sequence is 16 residues long. Germline assignment: CDR1 MNHNS and CDR2 SASEGT. CDR3: CASSEPPGTVDSPLHF. As DNA, the CDR3 is TGTGCCAGCAGTGAACCCCCCGGGACAGTTGATTCACCCCTCCACTTT.

V and J are TRBV5-1 and TRBJ1-1; D not certain. Trimming removed 2 bases from V and 1 base from J, with 6 bases in between. Germline assignment: CDR1 SGHRS and CDR2 YFSETQ. This CDR3 has 13 amino acids. In DNA form, the CDR3 reads TGCGCCAGCAGCTTCGCAGGGAACACTGAAGCTTTCTTT. Protein: CASSFAGNTEAFF.

The rearrangement links TRBV28 to TRBJ1-3; D unresolved. The germline CDR1 and CDR2 sequences are MDHEN and SYDVKM. V was pared by 8 bases and J by 1 base, with 9 bases between. The CDR3 length is 13 residues. Here the CDR3 reads CASRETSGNTIYF. CDR3 DNA: TGTGCCAGCCGGGAGACTTCTGGAAACACCATATATTTT.

The V gene is TRBV4-1, the J gene TRBJ2-2; weak D call: TRBD1 (5 bases). Between the trimmed V and J ends, which lost 2 bases and 6 bases, there was a span of 13 bases. The germline gives CDR1 MGHRA, CDR2 YSYEKL. The CDR3 has 15 amino acids. This CDR3 reads CASSQSPDSSGELFF. CDR3 nucleotides: TGCGCCAGCAGCCAAAGCCCCGACAGCTCCGGGGAGCTGTTTTTT.

As DNA, the CDR3 is TGTGCCAGCAGTGAGTCGACTAGCGGGAGCGAGCAGTACTTC. Amino acid sequence: CASSESTSGSEQYF. J is TRBJ2-7 and V is TRBV6-5, with TRBD2 identical over 12 bases. Germline trimming cut 5 bases from V and 6 bases from J; bases unmatched to any gene: 5. Per germline, CDR1 MNHEY and CDR2 SVGAGI. CDR3 size: 14 residues.

This clone was observed a few times. The V and J genes are TRBV6-1 and TRBJ2-7, with 13 bases fitting TRBD2. With 5 bases clipped from V and 2 bases from J, the junction kept 3 bases outside the gene matches. Germline CDR1 and CDR2: MNHNS and SASEGT. The CDR3 extends over 15 amino acids. CDR3 nucleotide sequence: TGTGCCAGCAGTCTGGGACTAGCGGGACCCTACGAGCAGTACTTC. The encoded protein is CASSLGLAGPYEQYF.

The genes are TRBV27 and TRBJ2-1; tentative D call: TRBD1 (6 bases). The V end lost 5 bases, the J end lost 2 bases, and 13 bases lay between the germline ends. CDR1 and CDR2 (germline): MNHEY, SMNVEV (reference sequence). The CDR3 covers 15 residues. The CDR3 DNA sequence: TGTGCCAGCAGTCTCATCAGGGACACCTACAATGAGCAGTTCTTC. Protein sequence: CASSLIRDTYNEQFF.

This clone occurred once. The CDR3 region is CASTPDSKFYPQHF. CDR3 coding DNA: TGTGCCAGTACCCCGGACAGTAAATTCTACCCCCAGCATTTT. The gene calls are TRBV19 and TRBJ1-5, with D perhaps matching TRBD1 (6 bases). Germline V gives CDR1 LNHDA, CDR2 SQIVND (reference sequence). This CDR3 has 14 residues. The V end lost 7 bases, the J end lost 10 bases, and 20 bases lay between the germline ends.

This chain links TRBV10-1 with TRBJ1-2; D remains unclear. V was shortened by 11 bases and J by 6 bases, with 10 bases between the two germline ends. Per germline, CDR1 WNHNN and CDR2 SYGVQD (reference sequence). This CDR3 comprises 10 residues. CDR3 loop: CAGRVDGYTF. CDR3 in DNA: TGCGCCGGCCGGGTGGATGGCTACACCTTC.

This clone has a single count. The J gene is TRBJ2-7, the V gene TRBV7-9; D is possibly TRBD1 (6 bases). Germline-derived CDR1 and CDR2 are SEHNR and FQNEAQ (reference sequence). V lost 3 bases and J lost 0, with 9 bases in between. CDR3 length: 14 amino acids. The chain's CDR3 is CASSFRDNSYEQYF. The CDR3 bases are TGTGCCAGCAGCTTCCGGGACAACTCCTACGAGCAGTACTTC.

This clone was picked up a small number of times. The rearrangement joins TRBV28 to TRBJ2-7; 10 nucleotides align to TRBD1. The V gene's germline CDR1 is MDHEN and CDR2 SYDVKM. The CDR3 consists of 16 residues. V was pared by 6 bases and J by 7 bases, with 15 bases of the junction left unmatched. CDR3 loop: CASSPIFGQGGREQYF. The DNA for the CDR3 is TGTGCCAGCAGCCCTATCTTTGGACAGGGGGGGCGAGAGCAGTACTTC. Combining the CDR3 with reference TRBV28 and TRBJ2-7 gives the whole variable domain DVKVTQSSRYLVKRTGEKVFLECVQDMDHENMFWYRQDPGLGLRLIYFSYDVKMKEKGDIPEGYSVSREKKERFSLILESASTNQTSMYLCASSPIFGQGGREQYFGPGTRLTVT.

V gene TRBV7-6 combines with J gene TRBJ2-1, with 7 bases identical to TRBD1. Germline V CDR1 and CDR2: SGHVS, FNYEAQ. The ends lost 5 bases at V and 5 bases at J; junction bases unmatched: 12. The CDR3 runs to 16 residues. The CDR3 here is CASSTRRQGSNNEQFF. The CDR3 coding sequence is TGTGCCAGCAGCACCCGCCGACAGGGTAGCAACAATGAGCAGTTCTTC.

The chain recombines TRBV7-3 with TRBJ2-3; 8 bases line up with TRBD2. The CDR3 extends over 14 amino acids. Germline loops: CDR1 SGHTA, CDR2 FQGTGA. The ends lost 1 base at V and 14 bases at J; junction bases unmatched: 11. CDR3 loop: CASSLKGGGGCSYF. The CDR3 region has the DNA TGTGCCAGCAGCTTAAAGGGGGGCGGGGGGTGTTCGTATTTT.

The sample holds a few counts of this clone. The chain recombines TRBV5-1 with TRBJ2-5, with D tentatively TRBD2 (6 bases). The CDR3 totals 13 residues. CDR1 and CDR2 (germline): SGHRS, YFSETQ. V lost 7 bases and J lost 1, with 11 bases in between. The CDR3 spells CASARGFQETQYF. CDR3 nucleotides: TGCGCCAGCGCACGGGGGTTCCAAGAGACCCAGTACTTC.

The chain links TRBV28 to TRBJ2-3; 7 nucleotides line up with TRBD2. V trimming: 7 bases; J trimming: 0 bases; junction bases outside the gene matches: 25. This CDR3 is built from 21 residues. Germline V CDR1 and CDR2: MDHEN, SYDVKM. The CDR3 loop is CASIGPPNSLSGGGSTDTQYF. In DNA, the CDR3 is TGTGCCAGCATCGGTCCCCCGAATTCCCTTAGCGGCGGGGGTAGCACAGATACGCAGTATTTT.

This rearrangement joins TRBV6-1 to TRBJ1-5, with D unresolved. Per the germline V gene, CDR1 is MNHNS and CDR2 is SASEGT. The CDR3 has 13 residues. The V end was cut by 5 bases, the J end by 7 bases, with 12 bases between. The CDR3 nucleotides are TGTGCCAGCAGTTGGGGAGTCCGGCAGCCCCAGCATTTT. Translating gives CASSWGVRQPQHF.

This clone was counted only a few times. The gene calls are TRBV2 and TRBJ2-3, with D possibly TRBD2 on 5 matching bases. Germline assignment: CDR1 SNHLY and CDR2 FYNNEI. The CDR3 runs 12 residues. V was trimmed by 6 bases and J by 4 bases, leaving 8 bases between them. The CDR3 DNA reads as TGTGCCAGCAGACCCGGGGCAGATACGCAGTATTTT. Encoded protein: CASRPGADTQYF.

J is TRBJ1-5 and V is TRBV27; D gene ambiguous. Trimming pared 3 bases from V and 7 bases from J, leaving 16 bases between. This CDR3 contains 15 residues. Looked up from germline, CDR1 is MNHEY and CDR2 is SMNVEV (reference sequence). CDR3 loop: CASSFRSDNSQPQHF. CDR3 bases: TGTGCCAGCAGTTTTAGGTCCGACAATTCCCAGCCCCAGCATTTT.

Only a few counts were recorded for this clone. The rearrangement links TRBV7-9 to TRBJ1-4, with 10 positions matching TRBD1. CDR3 length: 15 residues. CDR1 is SEHNR, CDR2 FQNEAQ, per germline (reference sequence). Trimming at V came to 5 bases and at J to 10 bases, leaving 10 bases not matched to a gene. CDR3 amino acids: CASSPSTGGPRKLFF. CDR3 DNA: TGTGCCAGCAGCCCATCGACAGGGGGCCCGAGAAAACTGTTTTTT.

This clone has just one count. V is TRBV6-1 and J is TRBJ1-5; no reliable D call. V dropped 3 bases and J dropped 5 bases, with 14 bases sitting between them. CDR1 is MNHNS and CDR2 is SASEGT in the germline V gene. The CDR3 has 15 amino acids. The CDR3, as DNA: TGTGCCAGCAGTGAGAAAGTGGCCCGCTATCAGCCCCAGCATTTT. Translated, it gives CASSEKVARYQPQHF.

This clone was seen only once. The genes are TRBV5-5 and TRBJ2-7; TRBD1 agrees at 11 bases. J gave up 2 bases and V 0 bases, and 1 base lay outside the gene matches. Per germline, CDR1 SGHKS and CDR2 YYEKEE (reference sequence). CDR3 length: 15 amino acids. CDR3 nucleotide sequence: TGTGCCAGCAGCTTGGGGGACAGGGGGACCTACGAGCAGTACTTC. As protein: CASSLGDRGTYEQYF.

This chain's CDR3 is CASSDRGQYNEQFF. The CDR3 region has the DNA TGTGCCAGCAGTGACAGGGGGCAATACAATGAGCAGTTCTTC. This rearrangement joins TRBV25-1 to TRBJ2-1; 8 positions match TRBD1. J gave up 4 bases and V 3 bases, and 2 bases lay outside the gene matches. Germline V CDR1 and CDR2: MGHDK, SYGVNS. CDR3 size: 14 residues. Using reference TRBV25-1 and TRBJ2-1 for the parts outside the CDR3, the full variable domain is EADIYQTPRYLVIGTGKKITLECSQTMGHDKMYWYQQDPGMELHLIHYSYGVNSTEKGDLSSESTVSRIRTEHFPLTLESARPSHTSQYLCASSDRGQYNEQFFGPGTRLTVL.

The sample holds a few counts of this clone. The chain links TRBV5-6 to TRBJ1-2; possibly TRBD1 for D (6 bases). CDR1 SGHDT and CDR2 YYEEEE come from the germline V gene. Trimming pared 4 bases from V and 6 bases from J, leaving 16 bases between. There are 14 residues in the CDR3. The CDR3 nucleotides read TGTGCCAGCAGCGGAACGCAGGGGATCGATGGCTACACCTTC. Residues: CASSGTQGIDGYTF.

The genes are TRBV5-1 and TRBJ1-2; 7 bases match TRBD1. Germline V lookup: CDR1 SGHRS, CDR2 YFSETQ. With V trimmed by 4 bases and J by 6 bases, 15 bases remained unmatched. This CDR3 region has 16 residues. CDR3 coding DNA: TGCGCCAGCAGCAGGCCTGGGACAGCTACCCACCATGGCTACACCTTC. This sequence encodes CASSRPGTATHHGYTF.

V gene TRBV5-1 combines with J gene TRBJ2-7; D is possibly TRBD1 (5 bases). This CDR3 comprises 14 residues. CDR1 is SGHRS and CDR2 is YFSETQ in the germline V gene. V dropped 0 bases and J dropped 4 bases, with 11 bases sitting between them. The CDR3 loop is CASSLVQGGYEQYF. CDR3 sequence (DNA): TGCGCCAGCAGCTTGGTTCAGGGTGGTTACGAGCAGTACTTC.

The chain combines TRBV28 with TRBJ2-1, with TRBD2 matching 8 bases. This CDR3 has 14 residues. Per the germline V gene, CDR1 is MDHEN and CDR2 is SYDVKM. V was clipped by 4 bases and J by 5 bases; unmatched bases: 4. CDR3 in amino acids: CASSSGGLHNEQFF. The DNA of the CDR3 is TGTGCCAGCAGTTCGGGGGGGCTACACAATGAGCAGTTCTTC.

The chain couples TRBV28 to TRBJ2-5; TRBD1 aligns across 9 bases. The V segment lost 6 bases and the J segment 7 bases; nucleotides outside the gene matches: 9. The CDR3 has 14 amino acids. Germline V gives CDR1 MDHEN, CDR2 SYDVKM. CDR3 sequence (DNA): TGTGCCAGCAGCCTGGGACAGGGACTGGGGACCCAGTACTTC. Its protein is CASSLGQGLGTQYF.

J is TRBJ2-1 and V is TRBV10-3; D is ambiguous. CDR3 size: 12 residues. The V end was cut by 7 bases, the J end by 3 bases, with 7 bases between. Germline V CDR1 and CDR2: ENHRY, SYGVKD. This CDR3 reads CAIIRDYNEQFF. CDR3 DNA: TGTGCCATCATTCGCGACTACAATGAGCAGTTCTTC.

J is TRBJ2-3 and V is TRBV6-4; 7 positions agree with TRBD2. Trimming took 6 bases from V and 2 from J; bases not matched to a gene: 2. Germline assignment: CDR1 MRHNA and CDR2 SNTAGT. The CDR3 runs to 13 residues. CDR3 amino acids: CASSRDYTDTQYF. As DNA, the CDR3 is TGTGCCAGCAGCCGGGACTACACAGATACGCAGTATTTT.

The chain recombines TRBV4-1 with TRBJ1-5, with D uncertain. This CDR3 has 13 residues. Trimming left V 4 bases short and J 6 bases short, with 10 bases between. Germline CDR1 reads MGHRA; CDR2 reads YSYEKL. Here the CDR3 DNA reads TGCGCCAGCAGCCGCGATCCCTTTCAGCCCCAGCATTTT. Translated: CASSRDPFQPQHF.